This T cell receptor beta chain appears in the sequencing data of a study of shared clonotypes between healthy human individuals. Study results and limitations: Generally, estimated richness proved larger in naive subsets than it did in memory subsets.

On this clone itself: Its antigen is as yet unknown.

CDR3 length: 13 amino acids. The J segment lost 1 base and the V segment lost 7 bases, leaving 2 bases of the junction unmatched. CDR1 and CDR2 from the germline V gene are ENHRY and SYGVKD. Clones were sequenced by immunoSEQ multiplex PCR, and TCRdb holds only the in-frame ones, with some missing. The table records a few million clones, just over 90% of them present only once. The sequenced sample consisted of naive CD4+ T cells sorted from blood. Described subset: CD45RA+ positively selected. This TCR came from a man aged 18-30 years in good health. The chain has TRBV10-3 and TRBJ1-1; 8 nucleotides align to TRBD1. DNA of the CDR3: TGTGCCATCAAGGACAGGGAGAACACTGAAGCTTTCTTT. Its translation is CAIKDRENTEAFF.